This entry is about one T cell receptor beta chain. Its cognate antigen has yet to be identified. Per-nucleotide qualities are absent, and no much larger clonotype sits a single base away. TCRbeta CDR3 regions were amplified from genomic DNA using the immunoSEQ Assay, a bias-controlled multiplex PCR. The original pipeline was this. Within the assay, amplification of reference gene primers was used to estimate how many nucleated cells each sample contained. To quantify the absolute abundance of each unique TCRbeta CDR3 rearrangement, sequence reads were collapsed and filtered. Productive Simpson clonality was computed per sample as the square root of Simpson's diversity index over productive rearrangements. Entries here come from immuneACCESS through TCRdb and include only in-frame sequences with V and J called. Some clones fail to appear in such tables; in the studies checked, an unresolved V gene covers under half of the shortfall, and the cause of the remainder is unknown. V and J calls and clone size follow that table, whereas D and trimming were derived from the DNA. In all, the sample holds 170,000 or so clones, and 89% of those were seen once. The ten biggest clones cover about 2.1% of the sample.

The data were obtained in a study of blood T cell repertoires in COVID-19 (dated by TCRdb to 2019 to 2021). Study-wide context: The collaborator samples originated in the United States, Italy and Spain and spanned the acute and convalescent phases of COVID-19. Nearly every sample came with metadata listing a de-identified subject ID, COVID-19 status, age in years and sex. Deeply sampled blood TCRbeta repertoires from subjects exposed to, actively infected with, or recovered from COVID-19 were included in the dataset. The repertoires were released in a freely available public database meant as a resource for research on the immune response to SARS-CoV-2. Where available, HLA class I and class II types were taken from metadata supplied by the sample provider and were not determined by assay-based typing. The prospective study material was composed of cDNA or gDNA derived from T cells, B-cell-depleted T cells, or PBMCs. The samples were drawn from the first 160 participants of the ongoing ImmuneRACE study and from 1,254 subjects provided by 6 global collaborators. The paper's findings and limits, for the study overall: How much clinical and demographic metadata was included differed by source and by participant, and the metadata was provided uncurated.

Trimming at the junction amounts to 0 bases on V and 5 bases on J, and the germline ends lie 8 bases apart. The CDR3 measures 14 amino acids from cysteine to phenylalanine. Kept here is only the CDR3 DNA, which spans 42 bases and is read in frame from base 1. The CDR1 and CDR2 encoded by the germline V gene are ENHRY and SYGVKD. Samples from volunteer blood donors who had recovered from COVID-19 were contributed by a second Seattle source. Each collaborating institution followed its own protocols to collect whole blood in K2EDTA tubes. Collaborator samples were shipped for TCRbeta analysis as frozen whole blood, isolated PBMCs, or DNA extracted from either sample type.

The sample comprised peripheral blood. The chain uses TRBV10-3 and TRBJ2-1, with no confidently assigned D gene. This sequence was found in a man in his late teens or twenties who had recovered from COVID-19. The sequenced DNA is TGTGCCATCAGTGAGTCTTCAGGAAACAATGAGCAGTTCTTC. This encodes CAISESSGNNEQFF.